Following are 8 T cell receptor beta chains from one sample sequenced in a study of identical twins. A single record per CDR3 protein comes from TCRdb applying MiXCR to the 5' RACE reads. Of fewer than 900,000 distinct CDR3 sequences in the sample, about 18% were seen once. The sample was also linked to a second study, of T cells expressing NK-cell markers.

The sequenced sample was PBMCs. These TCRs come from a young woman in good health.

The chain uses TRBV5-8 and TRBJ1-1; D remains ambiguous. The CDR3 runs 16 residues. V was clipped by 0 bases and J by 5 bases, with 17 bases between them. Germline V gene data show CDR1 as SGHTS and CDR2 as YDEGEE. For the CDR3, the DNA is TGTGCCAGCAGCTTGGCCCGAGGCCCGGGAGGGACTGAAGCTTTCTTT. This sequence encodes CASSLARGPGGTEAFF.

Only a few counts were recorded for this clonotype. The CDR3 spells CASSYSWARGGNEQFF. The CDR3 DNA follows: TGTGCCAGCAGTTACTCGTGGGCTCGGGGAGGTAATGAGCAGTTCTTC. The chain couples TRBV6-5 to TRBJ2-1, with D possibly being TRBD2 (6 bases). This CDR3 region has 16 residues. Germline assignment: CDR1 MNHEY and CDR2 SVGAGI. V was shortened by 0 bases and J by 7 bases, with 16 bases between the two germline ends.

The chain recombines TRBV6-2 or TRBV6-3 with TRBJ1-2; perhaps TRBD1 as D (5 bases). Per germline, CDR1 MNHEY and CDR2 SVGEGT. This CDR3 has 13 amino acids. V lost 4 bases to trimming and J lost 6 bases, with 12 bases between them. CDR3 amino acids: CASSFQEGNGYTF. The DNA for the CDR3 is TGTGCCAGCAGTTTCCAGGAGGGGAATGGCTACACCTTC.

V usage is TRBV9 and J usage is TRBJ2-1, with a possible D match to TRBD1 (6 bases). There are 15 residues in the CDR3. The V gene's germline CDR1 is SGDLS and CDR2 YYNGEE. V lost 4 bases and J lost 8, with 19 bases in between. The CDR3: CASSPDPIRGHEQFF. CDR3 coding DNA: TGTGCCAGCAGCCCAGACCCAATCAGGGGCCATGAGCAGTTCTTC.

This clonotype was found many times. This chain links TRBV30 with TRBJ2-3; 9 bases fit TRBD2. The CDR3 extends over 13 amino acids. Looked up from germline, CDR1 is GTSNPN and CDR2 is SVGIG (reference sequence). V gave up 4 bases and J gave up 5 bases; unmatched junction bases: 4. DNA of the CDR3: TGTGCCTGGACAGGGACTAGCCGAGATACGCAGTATTTT. This sequence encodes CAWTGTSRDTQYF.

This clonotype was seen more than once but under ten times. The V call is TRBV12-3 or TRBV12-4, the J call TRBJ2-1; D may be TRBD2 (6 bases). CDR3 size: 17 residues. Trimming pared 10 bases from V and 2 bases from J, leaving 24 bases between. The CDR3 protein is CATSGRGKRQTYNEQFF. The DNA for the CDR3 is TGTGCCACATCGGGGCGGGGTAAAAGACAAACCTACAATGAGCAGTTCTTC.

Only one count was recorded for this clonotype. V is TRBV20-1 and J is TRBJ2-1; TRBD2 is a possible D gene (6 bases). Germline lookup yields CDR1 DFQATT and CDR2 SNEGSKA (reference sequence). The CDR3 loop spans 15 amino acids. V lost 0 bases to trimming and J lost 3 bases, with 12 bases between them. The CDR3 DNA reads TGCAGTGCTAGAGACCCACTAGCTGACTACAATGAGCAGTTCTTC. As protein: CSARDPLADYNEQFF.

This clonotype turned up a few times. V gene TRBV18 combines with J gene TRBJ1-2, with a weak D call TRBD1 (5 bases). V lost 6 bases and J 8 bases, leaving 16 bases between the germline ends. The CDR3 has 13 residues. The germline CDR1 and CDR2 sequences are KGHSH and LQKENI. In DNA, the CDR3 is TGTGCCAGCTCCCCGCAGGACCGGGGGGGCTACACCTTC. This translates into CASSPQDRGGYTF.